Below, 20 T cell receptor beta chains from the same sample are listed, as sequenced in a study of monozygotic twins with inflammatory bowel disease. Each CDR3 protein gets one entry in TCRdb, which reprocessed the 5' RACE reads and gives no DNA. This repertoire includes about 160,000 distinct CDR3 sequences. Sequencing input: blood. The receptors stem from a human donor with ulcerative colitis or Crohn's disease, or a healthy co-twin of an affected twin (not recorded which).

The CDR3 reads CASSPDGSQETQYF. The chain joins TRBV5-4 to TRBJ2-5. CDR1 SGHNT and CDR2 YYREEE come from the germline V gene (reference sequence). The CDR3 is 14 residues long.

This chain uses TRBV5-1 with TRBJ2-5. This CDR3 region has 13 residues. Per the germline V gene, CDR1 is SGHRS and CDR2 is YFSETQ. Here the CDR3 reads CASSLRFQETQNF. The whole variable domain, filled in from reference TRBV5-1 and TRBJ2-5, reads KAGVTQTPRYLIKTRGQQVTLSCSPISGHRSVSWYQQTPGQGLQFLFEYFSETQRNKGNFPGRFSGRQFSNSRSEMNVSTLELGDSALYLCASSLRFQETQNFGPGTRLLVL.

V is TRBV12-3 or TRBV12-4 and J is TRBJ2-7; the D call from TCRdb, TRBD2, cannot be confirmed without DNA. The CDR3 totals 15 residues. CDR3 amino acids: CASSAIAGSSYEQYF.

J is TRBJ1-5 and V is TRBV20-1; TCRdb's assignment of TRBD1 cannot be checked, as there is no DNA. This CDR3 spans 15 amino acids. Germline CDR1 and CDR2: DFQATT and SNEGSKA (reference sequence). This chain's CDR3 is CSARDYREGNQPQHF.

This sequence joins TRBV6-5 and TRBJ1-1. This CDR3 is 13 amino acids long. In germline, CDR1 is MNHEY, CDR2 SVGAGI. The CDR3 spells CASRLVGYGEAFF.

This chain connects TRBV20-1 to TRBJ2-7. Germline-derived CDR1 and CDR2 are DFQATT and SNEGSKA (reference sequence). The CDR3 spans 14 residues. The CDR3 spells CSAPIDGRSYEQYF.

The chain is built from TRBV7-9 and TRBJ1-1; TCRdb names TRBD1, which stays unverified in the absence of DNA. This CDR3 spans 15 amino acids. Germline assignment: CDR1 SEHNR and CDR2 FQNEAQ (reference sequence). CDR3 sequence: CDSSLGGGEDTEAFF.

The V and J genes are TRBV5-1 and TRBJ1-2; TCRdb returns TRBD1, unconfirmable since there is no DNA. This CDR3 has 15 amino acids. Germline-derived CDR1 and CDR2 are SGHRS and YFSETQ. The CDR3 protein is CASSLVPGADYGYTF.

CDR3 in amino acids: CASSPGRRQYF. This chain joins TRBV6-6 and TRBJ2-3; TCRdb's assignment of TRBD1 cannot be checked, as there is no DNA. CDR1 and CDR2 (germline): MNHNY, SVGAGI (reference sequence). The CDR3 has 11 residues.

The rearrangement joins TRBV11-1 to TRBJ2-1; checking the TCRdb D call of TRBD2 is not possible without DNA. Germline CDR1 reads SGHAT; CDR2 reads FQDESV (reference sequence). The CDR3 length is 16 residues. The CDR3 loop is CASSPPRQSSYNEQFF.

This chain joins TRBV12-3 or TRBV12-4 and TRBJ2-5; absent DNA, TCRdb's TRBD2 call cannot be checked. This CDR3 is 13 amino acids long. CDR3 loop: CASSSAEGETQYF.

This sequence joins TRBV4-2 and TRBJ2-5; the D call from TCRdb, TRBD2, cannot be confirmed without DNA. The CDR3 runs to 15 residues. Per germline, CDR1 LGHNA and CDR2 YNFKEQ. The CDR3 loop reads CASSYSGGHQETQYF.

The V gene is TRBV20-1, the J gene TRBJ2-2; TCRdb picks TRBD1, but there is no DNA to check that call. CDR1 and CDR2 from the germline V gene are DFQATT and SNEGSKA (reference sequence). The CDR3 is 17 amino acids. Here the CDR3 reads CSASALGSLRNTGELFF.

The J gene is TRBJ2-7, the V gene TRBV5-1. Per the germline V gene, CDR1 is SGHRS and CDR2 is YFSETQ. CDR3 length: 14 amino acids. The CDR3: CASSFGGTSYEQYF.

This chain uses TRBV20-1 with TRBJ1-6; checking the TCRdb D call of TRBD1 is not possible without DNA. CDR1 and CDR2 (germline): DFQATT, SNEGSKA (reference sequence). This CDR3 spans 13 amino acids. The CDR3 sequence is CSARGTGVSPLHF.

J is TRBJ1-1 and V is TRBV6-5. Germline V lookup: CDR1 MNHEY, CDR2 SVGAGI. The CDR3 runs 11 residues. This CDR3 reads CASRINTEAFF.

V and J are TRBV10-3 and TRBJ1-3; the TCRdb call, TRBD1, lacks DNA for checking. The CDR3 is 14 amino acids. The germline V gene has CDR1 ENHRY and CDR2 SYGVKD. The CDR3 reads CAITDSGNGNTIYF.

CDR3 loop: CAWSVGGRNEQFF. The rearrangement uses TRBV30 and TRBJ2-1; absent DNA, TCRdb's TRBD1 call cannot be checked. The CDR3 length is 13 residues. Looked up from germline, CDR1 is GTSNPN and CDR2 is SVGIG (reference sequence). Full variable domain (missing parts from reference TRBV30 and TRBJ2-1): SQTIHQWPATLVQPVGSPLSLECTVEGTSNPNLYWYRQAAGRGLQLLFYSVGIGQISSEVPQNLSASRPQDRQFILSSKKLLLSDSGFYLCAWSVGGRNEQFFGPGTRLTVL.

This rearrangement joins TRBV7-6 to TRBJ1-1. The CDR3 spans 13 residues. Germline CDR1 reads SGHVS; CDR2 reads FNYEAQ. CDR3 in amino acids: CASSLGTENEAFF.

This sequence joins TRBV20-1 and TRBJ1-5; TCRdb's D call of TRBD1 is untestable without DNA. CDR3 length: 14 residues. The germline CDR1 and CDR2 sequences are DFQATT and SNEGSKA (reference sequence). The CDR3 loop reads CSASSGGINEPQHF.